A single T cell receptor (beta chain) is shown here with its context. As yet, its antigen is unknown. These data come from a study of somatic mutations in cytotoxic T cells in rheumatoid arthritis. Study outcomes and limitations: CD8+ T-cell clonality showed no significant difference between rheumatoid arthritis patients and age-matched healthy controls. For about an eighth of the 65 patients, a single CD8+ clone accounted for more than 20% of CD8+ cells.

V shed 5 bases and J shed 0 bases, with 13 bases lying between them. Germline CDR1 SEHNR, CDR2 FQNEAQ (reference sequence). CDR3 length: 15 amino acids. Profiled with immunoSEQ multiplex PCR; TCRdb holds only in-frame clones, not every one. The sample has 15,000 to 20,000 clones; over 75% are singletons. The specimen sequenced was CD8+ T cells sorted from blood. The rearrangement links TRBV7-9 to TRBJ1-1, with D possibly matching TRBD1 (6 bases). The TCR originated in an adult with rheumatoid arthritis. Here the CDR3 reads CASSTRTGLNTEAFF. The CDR3 nucleotides are TGTGCCAGCAGCACCCGCACAGGGTTGAACACTGAAGCTTTCTTT.